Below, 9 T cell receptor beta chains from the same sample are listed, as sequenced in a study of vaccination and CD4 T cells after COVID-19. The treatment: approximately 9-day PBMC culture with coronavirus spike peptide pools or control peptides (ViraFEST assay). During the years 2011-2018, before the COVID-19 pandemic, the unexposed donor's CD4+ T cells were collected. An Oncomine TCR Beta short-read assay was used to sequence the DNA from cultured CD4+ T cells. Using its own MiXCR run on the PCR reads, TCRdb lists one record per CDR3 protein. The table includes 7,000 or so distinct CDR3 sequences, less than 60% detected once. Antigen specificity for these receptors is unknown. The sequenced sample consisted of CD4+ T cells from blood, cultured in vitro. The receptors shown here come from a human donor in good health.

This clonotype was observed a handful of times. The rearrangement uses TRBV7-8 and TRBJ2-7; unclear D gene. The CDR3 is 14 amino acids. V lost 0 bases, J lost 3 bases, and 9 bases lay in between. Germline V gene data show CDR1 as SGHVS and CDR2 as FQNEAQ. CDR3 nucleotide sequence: TGTGCCAGCAGCTTAGCATCCGGATTCTACGAGCAGTACTTC. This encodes CASSLASGFYEQYF.

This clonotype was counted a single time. The CDR3, as DNA: TGTGCCAGTAGTATTTTGCGGAACACTGAAGCTTTCTTT. Its translation: CASSILRNTEAFF. This chain uses TRBV19 with TRBJ1-1, with D hard to call. CDR1 is LNHDA and CDR2 is SQIVND in the germline V gene (reference sequence). V dropped 3 bases and J dropped 1 base, with 6 bases sitting between them. The CDR3 spans 13 residues. Together with reference TRBV19 and TRBJ1-1, the CDR3 gives the full variable domain: DGGITQSPKYLFRKEGQNVTLSCEQNLNHDAMYWYRQDPGQGLRLIYYSQIVNDFQKGDIAEGYSVSREKKESFPLTVTSAQKNPTAFYLCASSILRNTEAFFGQGTRLTVV.

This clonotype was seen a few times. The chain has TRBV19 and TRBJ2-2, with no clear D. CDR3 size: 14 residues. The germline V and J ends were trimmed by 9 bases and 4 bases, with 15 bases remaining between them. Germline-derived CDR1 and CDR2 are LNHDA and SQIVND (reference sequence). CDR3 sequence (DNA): TGTGCCAGCAGGACCGGAATAGGCACCGGGGAGCTGTTTTTT. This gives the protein CASRTGIGTGELFF.

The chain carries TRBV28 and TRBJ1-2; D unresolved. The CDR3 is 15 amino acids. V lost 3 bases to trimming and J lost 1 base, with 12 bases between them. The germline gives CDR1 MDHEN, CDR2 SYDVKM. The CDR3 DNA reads TGTGCCAGCAGTTTGGCCAGAGGCGGTAACTATGGCTACACCTTC. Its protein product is CASSLARGGNYGYTF.

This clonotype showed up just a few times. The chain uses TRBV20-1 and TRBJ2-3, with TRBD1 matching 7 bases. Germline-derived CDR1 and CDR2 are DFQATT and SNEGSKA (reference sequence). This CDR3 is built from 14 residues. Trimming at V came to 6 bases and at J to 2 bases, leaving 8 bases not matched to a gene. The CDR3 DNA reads TGCAGTGCACCCACAGGGGCCTTCACAGATACGCAGTATTTT. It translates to CSAPTGAFTDTQYF.

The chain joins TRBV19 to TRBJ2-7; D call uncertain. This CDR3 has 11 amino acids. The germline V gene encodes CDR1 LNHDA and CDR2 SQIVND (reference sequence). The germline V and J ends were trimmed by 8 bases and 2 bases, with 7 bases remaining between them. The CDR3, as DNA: TGTGCCAGTTCCCAAGCCTACGAGCAGTACTTC. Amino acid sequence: CASSQAYEQYF.

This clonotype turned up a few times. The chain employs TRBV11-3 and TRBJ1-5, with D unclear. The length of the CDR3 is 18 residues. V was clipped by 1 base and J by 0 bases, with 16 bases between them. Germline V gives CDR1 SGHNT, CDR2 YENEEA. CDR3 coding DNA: TGTGCCAGCAGCTTAGTGGGTGGTGGGCCGAATAGCAATCAGCCCCAGCATTTT. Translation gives CASSLVGGGPNSNQPQHF.

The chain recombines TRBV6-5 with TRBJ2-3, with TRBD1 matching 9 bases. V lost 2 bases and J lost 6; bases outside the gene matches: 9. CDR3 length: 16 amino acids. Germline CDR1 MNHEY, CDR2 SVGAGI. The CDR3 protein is CASSYALAQGADTQYF. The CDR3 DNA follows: TGTGCCAGCAGTTACGCGTTGGCACAGGGGGCTGATACGCAGTATTTT.

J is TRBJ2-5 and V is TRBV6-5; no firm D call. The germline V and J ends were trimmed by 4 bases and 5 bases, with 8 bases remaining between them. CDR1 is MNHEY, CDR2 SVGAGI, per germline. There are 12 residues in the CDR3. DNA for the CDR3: TGTGCCAGCAGTTCAGATCGGGAGACCCAGTACTTC. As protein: CASSSDRETQYF.